This T cell receptor beta chain was found in a study of lymphopenia after photon versus proton radiotherapy. In its sample, this clone was seen a few times. V was clipped by 2 bases and J by 6 bases, with 14 bases between them. The CDR3 covers 15 residues. The germline V gene encodes CDR1 LNHDA and CDR2 SQIVND (reference sequence). Profiled with immunoSEQ multiplex PCR; TCRdb holds only in-frame clones, not every one. This sample has about 26,000 clones, with roughly 90% found just once. The chain employs TRBV19 and TRBJ1-5; a possible D gene is TRBD1 (5 bases). The source was peripheral blood, collected from a patient treated with photon-based radiotherapy. This receptor was identified in a woman in her forties or fifties with cholangiocarcinoma. Written as DNA, the CDR3 is TGTGCCAGTAGTATAACCGGGGCTCGCTCTCAGCCCCAGCATTTT. The encoded protein is CASSITGARSQPQHF.